Sequencing of this TCR beta chain was carried out in a study of control samples from healthy donors and cancer patients. The table came from immunoSEQ multiplex PCR; TCRdb's copy has only in-frame clones and leaves some out. The sample holds around 200,000 clones, roughly 91% seen once. There are 12 residues in the CDR3. V lost 6 bases, J lost 0 bases, and 3 bases lay in between. The chain recombines TRBV12-3 or TRBV12-4 with TRBJ2-1; D remains unclear. The clonotype originates from a woman aged 30 to 39 in good health. Specimen: blood. DNA for the CDR3: TGTGCCAGCAGCCTCTCCTACAATGAGCAGTTCTTC. It is translated as CASSLSYNEQFF.